The 10 T cell receptor beta chains below were found in one sample sequenced in a study of blood T cell repertoires in COVID-19. TCRdb's table, derived via immunoSEQ multiplex PCR, lists solely in-frame clones and lacks some. The table lists about 260,000 clones, 86% of them singletons. The sequencing sample was made of PBMCs or T cells enriched from blood (not recorded which). These receptors were taken from a woman aged 45 to 65 who had recovered from COVID-19.

The chain combines TRBV25-1 with TRBJ2-1, with 8 bases lining up with TRBD1. Germline V CDR1 and CDR2: MGHDK, SYGVNS. The CDR3 is 14 residues long. V gave up 6 bases and J gave up 8 bases; unmatched junction bases: 9. CDR3 nucleotide sequence: TGTGCCAGCAGGGGACAGGTCCAACTCGATGAGCAGTTCTTC. This codes for CASRGQVQLDEQFF.

The chain couples TRBV6-2 or TRBV6-3 to TRBJ1-5, with D perhaps TRBD1 (6 bases). Trimming cost V 6 bases and J 5 bases, with 14 bases left between them. From germline, CDR1 is MNHEY and CDR2 SVGEGT. The CDR3 is made up of 14 amino acids. The CDR3 protein is CASSPYRAHQPQHF. The CDR3 bases are TGTGCCAGCAGCCCCTACAGGGCCCATCAGCCCCAGCATTTT.

The rearrangement uses TRBV4-1 and TRBJ1-4, with D perhaps TRBD1 (6 bases). V gave up 1 base and J gave up 5 bases, with 11 bases separating them. Germline V gives CDR1 MGHRA, CDR2 YSYEKL. The CDR3 length is 15 residues. The CDR3, as DNA: TGCGCCAGCAGCCAAGTGTGGACAGAGAATGAAAAACTGTTTTTT. Encoded protein: CASSQVWTENEKLFF.

V usage is TRBV5-1 and J usage is TRBJ2-5; 10 bases align to TRBD2. This CDR3 spans 16 amino acids. Trimming took 0 bases from V and 2 from J; bases not matched to a gene: 4. Germline assignment: CDR1 SGHRS and CDR2 YFSETQ. CDR3 loop: CASSLGPSGGQETQYF. CDR3 nucleotide sequence: TGCGCCAGCAGCTTGGGGCCTAGCGGGGGACAAGAGACCCAGTACTTC.

The V and J genes are TRBV7-2 and TRBJ1-1, with D possibly matching TRBD1 (6 bases). The CDR3 loop spans 14 amino acids. Germline V gives CDR1 SGHTA, CDR2 FQGNSA. Trimming took 5 bases from V and 1 from J, leaving 11 bases between them. The CDR3 bases are TGTGCCAGCAGCACCCGCAGGGGGAACACTGAAGCTTTCTTT. Translating it yields CASSTRRGNTEAFF.

About this clone itself: A junction end diverges from the germline sequence, so it may reflect a read error. The chain employs TRBV4-1 and TRBJ1-1; 7 positions match TRBD1. The germline CDR1 and CDR2 sequences are MGHRA and YSYEKL. The CDR3 is 15 residues long. For the CDR3, the DNA is TGCGCCAGCAGCCAACCGGGACAGAGGAACCCTGAAGCTTTCTTT. Translating it yields CASSQPGQRNPEAFF.

The J gene is TRBJ2-7, the V gene TRBV24-1; D not resolved. Germline CDR1 KGHDR, CDR2 SFDVKD. This CDR3 has 13 residues. Trimming cost V 2 bases and J 4 bases, with 8 bases left between them. In nucleotides, the CDR3 is TGTGCCACCAGTGATTCCGCAGGTTACGAGCAGTACTTC. It codes for CATSDSAGYEQYF.

This chain connects TRBV9 to TRBJ2-4; 8 bases are a match to TRBD2. This CDR3 has 15 residues. With 3 bases clipped from V and 2 bases from J, the junction kept 4 bases outside the gene matches. Germline V gives CDR1 SGDLS, CDR2 YYNGEE. For the CDR3, the DNA is TGTGCCAGCAGCGGTGCGGGGGGCTCCAAAAACATTCAGTACTTC. Translation: CASSGAGGSKNIQYF. Full variable domain (remainder filled in from reference TRBV9 and TRBJ2-4): DSGVTQTPKHLITATGQRVTLRCSPRSGDLSVYWYQQSLDQGLQFLIQYYNGEERAKGNILERFSAQQFPDLHSELNLSSLELGDSALYFCASSGAGGSKNIQYFGAGTRLSVL.

The chain couples TRBV28 to TRBJ2-7; maybe TRBD2 (6 bases). Germline CDR1 reads MDHEN; CDR2 reads SYDVKM. The CDR3 has 15 residues. V was pared by 5 bases and J by 2 bases, with 16 bases between. The CDR3 nucleotides are TGTGCCAGCAGTCCCTGGAGGGGCAGGCCCTACGAGCAGTACTTC. It specifies CASSPWRGRPYEQYF. The entire variable domain, with the rest obtained from reference TRBV28 and TRBJ2-7, is as follows: DVKVTQSSRYLVKRTGEKVFLECVQDMDHENMFWYRQDPGLGLRLIYFSYDVKMKEKGDIPEGYSVSREKKERFSLILESASTNQTSMYLCASSPWRGRPYEQYFGPGTRLTVT.

V gene TRBV5-5 combines with J gene TRBJ2-7; D is undetermined. Per the germline V gene, CDR1 is SGHKS and CDR2 is YYEKEE (reference sequence). CDR3 size: 12 residues. The V gene lost 2 bases and the J gene lost 5 bases, with 8 bases spanning the gap. DNA of the CDR3: TGTGCCAGCAGCTTCCAGGCCCACGAGCAGTACTTC. Its protein is CASSFQAHEQYF.